This T cell receptor (beta chain) was sequenced for a study of blood T cell repertoires in COVID-19. V was clipped by 1 base and J by 0 bases, with 9 bases between them. The CDR3 is 15 residues long. The germline V gene has CDR1 MNHEY and CDR2 SMNVEV (reference sequence). As originally analysed: Amplification with reference gene primers provided the estimates of nucleated cell counts. The method was immunoSEQ multiplex PCR; TCRdb's version includes in-frame clones alone and lacks a portion of them. The V and J calls and clone size are taken from that table; D and trimming were inferred from the DNA. The table has about 52,000 clones, 90% seen once.

V and J are TRBV27 and TRBJ1-1; D is undetermined. The receptor was derived from a human donor in a cohort sampled during active COVID-19. The sequencing input was peripheral blood. The CDR3 DNA sequence: TGTGCCAGCAGTTTATTCGGGTGGATGAACACTGAAGCTTTCTTT. Translating gives CASSLFGWMNTEAFF.